This T cell receptor (beta chain) was sequenced during a study of cytomegalovirus exposure and HLA in healthy donors. V lost 0 bases and J lost 5, with 16 bases in between. Germline CDR1 MGHRA, CDR2 YSYEKL. The length of the CDR3 is 17 residues. In regard to this clone: Its antigen remains unknown.

PCR involved 60 Vbeta and 13 Jbeta primers. TCRdb's table, derived via immunoSEQ multiplex PCR, lists solely in-frame clones and lacks some. The profile shows about 94,000 clones, 6.5% to 8% of them singletons. Findings and caveats of the study: Segments of the TCR beta V type were, in most cases, productive about 87% or about 30% of the time in an earlier analysis. A later analysis linked a missense DCLRE1C variant to TCR beta V- and J-gene trimming. In a later analysis, DRB1 alleles had the most associated TCRs; HLA-C alleles the fewest. Presence/absence analyses supposed approximately even sequencing depth among donors.

The chain combines TRBV4-1 with TRBJ2-2; maybe TRBD1 (5 bases). The specimen was PBMCs. This receptor was taken from a man between 50 and 59 years old in good health and CMV-seronegative. The CDR3 region is CASSQDPGMIVTGELFF. DNA for the CDR3: TGCGCCAGCAGCCAAGATCCAGGGATGATTGTGACCGGGGAGCTGTTTTTT.